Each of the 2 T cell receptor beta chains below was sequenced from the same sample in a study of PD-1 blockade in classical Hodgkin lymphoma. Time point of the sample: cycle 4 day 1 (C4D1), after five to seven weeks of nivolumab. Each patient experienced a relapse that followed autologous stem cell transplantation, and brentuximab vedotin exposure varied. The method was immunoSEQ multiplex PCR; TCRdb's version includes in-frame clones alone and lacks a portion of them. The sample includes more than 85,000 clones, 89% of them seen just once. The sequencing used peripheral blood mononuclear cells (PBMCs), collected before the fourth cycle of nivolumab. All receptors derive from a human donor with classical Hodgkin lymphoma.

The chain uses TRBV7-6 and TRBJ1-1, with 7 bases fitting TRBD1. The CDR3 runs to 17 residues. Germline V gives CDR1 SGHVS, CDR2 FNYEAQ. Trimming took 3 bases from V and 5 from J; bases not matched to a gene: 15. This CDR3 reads CASSLGNRGAARTEAFF. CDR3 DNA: TGTGCCAGCAGCTTGGGAAACAGGGGCGCGGCCAGGACTGAAGCTTTCTTT. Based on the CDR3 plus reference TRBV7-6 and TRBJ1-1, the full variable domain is GAGVSQSPRYKVTKRGQDVALRCDPISGHVSLYWYRQALGQGPEFLTYFNYEAQQDKSGLPNDRFSAERPEGSISTLTIQRTEQRDSAMYRCASSLGNRGAARTEAFFGQGTRLTVV.

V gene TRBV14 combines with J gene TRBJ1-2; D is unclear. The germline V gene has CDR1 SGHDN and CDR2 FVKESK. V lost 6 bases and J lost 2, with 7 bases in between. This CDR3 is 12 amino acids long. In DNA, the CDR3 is TGTGCCAGCAGACACCAGAACTATGGCTACACCTTC. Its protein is CASRHQNYGYTF.